The rows below give T cell receptor beta chains drawn from one sample of a study of CD8+CD57+ T cells in acquired aplastic anemia. TCRdb reprocessed the reads via MiXCR and lists one record per CDR3 protein. The data hold over 150,000 distinct CDR3 sequences, with 63% observed a single time. The sequenced sample consisted of sorted CD4+, CD8+, or CD8+CD57+ T cells (not recorded which) from PBMCs. These receptor sequences come from a human donor with aplastic anemia. Both conserved end residues are part of each CDR3.

v_call	cdr3_aa
TRBV20-1	CSARGRGSQPQHF
TRBV20-1	CSARGDRGRSTNEKLFF
TRBV9	CASSNSPSGIYNEQFF
TRBV2	CASSSWQQYF
TRBV10-3	CAIRPTGSNSPLHF
TRBV12-3/TRBV12-4	CASSSIRRAGNTIYF
TRBV7-2	CASSLRGRMNTEAFF
TRBV9	CASSVGLAGVRTYEQYF
TRBV7-6	CASSFGGLKTQYF
TRBV2	CASSAEGGYEQYF
TRBV20-1	CSAETGRNQPQHF
TRBV6-5	CASSYPPSGKGLEQYF
TRBV9	CASTTGTGGEQYF
TRBV19	CASSSWTLGRSNQPQHF
TRBV2	CASSKPGQGLMDTGELFF
TRBV7-9	CASSQLAGLYEQYF
TRBV2	CASSLEGQGYEQYF
TRBV29-1	CSVWDDEQYF
TRBV27	CASSRRANYGYTF
TRBV3-1	CASSPRDRGSIGYTF
TRBV29-1	CSVEDWDTRGGYTF
TRBV7-9	CASSFAGPYEQYF
TRBV7-9	CASTRDIQYF
TRBV24-1	CATSDRQGSDGQPQHF
TRBV19	CATLPRVGNSNQPQHF
TRBV7-9	CASSLLADQETQYF
TRBV24-1	CATTCRVPQIF
TRBV20-1	CSAERGEEQYF
TRBV7-9	CASSLVGVMDGYTF
TRBV7-9	CASLPGTGSYEQYF
TRBV20-1	CSARDAGDPSSYEQYF